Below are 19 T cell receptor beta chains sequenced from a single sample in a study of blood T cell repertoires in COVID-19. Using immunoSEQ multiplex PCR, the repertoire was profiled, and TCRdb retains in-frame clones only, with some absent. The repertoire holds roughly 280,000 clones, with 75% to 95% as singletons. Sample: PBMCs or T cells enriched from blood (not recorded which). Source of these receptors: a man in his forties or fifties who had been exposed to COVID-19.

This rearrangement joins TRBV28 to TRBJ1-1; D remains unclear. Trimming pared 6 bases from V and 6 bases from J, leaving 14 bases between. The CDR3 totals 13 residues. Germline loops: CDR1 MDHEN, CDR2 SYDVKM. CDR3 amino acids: CASSQDISPEAFF. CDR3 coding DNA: TGTGCCAGCAGCCAAGACATCTCCCCTGAAGCTTTCTTT.

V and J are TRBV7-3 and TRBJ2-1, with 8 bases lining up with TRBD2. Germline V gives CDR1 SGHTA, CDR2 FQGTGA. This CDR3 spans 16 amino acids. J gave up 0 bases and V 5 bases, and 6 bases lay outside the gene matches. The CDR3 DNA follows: TGTGCCAGCAGCCGAACCAGCGGGAGCTCCTACAATGAGCAGTTCTTC. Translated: CASSRTSGSSYNEQFF.

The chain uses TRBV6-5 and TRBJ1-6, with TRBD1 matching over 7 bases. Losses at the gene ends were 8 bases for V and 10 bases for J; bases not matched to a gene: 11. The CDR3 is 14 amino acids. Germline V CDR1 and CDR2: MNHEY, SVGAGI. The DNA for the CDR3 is TGTGCCAGCTTCGGGCAGGGGGTAAAATCACCCCTCCACTTT. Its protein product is CASFGQGVKSPLHF.

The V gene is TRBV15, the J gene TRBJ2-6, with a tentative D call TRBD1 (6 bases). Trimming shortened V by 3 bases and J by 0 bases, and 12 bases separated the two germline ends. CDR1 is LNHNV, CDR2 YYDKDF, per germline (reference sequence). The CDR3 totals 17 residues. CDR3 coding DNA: TGTGCCACCAGCAGCAGGGGAGAAGGCTCTGGGGCCAACGTCCTGACTTTC. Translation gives CATSSRGEGSGANVLTF.

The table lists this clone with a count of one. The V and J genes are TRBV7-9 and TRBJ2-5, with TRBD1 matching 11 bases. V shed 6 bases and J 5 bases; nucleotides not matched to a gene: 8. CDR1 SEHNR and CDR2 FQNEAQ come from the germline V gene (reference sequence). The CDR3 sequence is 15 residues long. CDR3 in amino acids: CASRSGTGGLETQYF. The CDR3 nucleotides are TGTGCCAGCAGATCCGGGACAGGGGGGCTCGAGACCCAGTACTTC.

The CDR3 loop is CASRAGLAGVTDTQYF. CDR3 DNA sequence: TGTGCCAGCAGGGCCGGACTAGCGGGAGTCACAGATACGCAGTATTTT. The chain joins TRBV2 to TRBJ2-3, with 13 bases identical to TRBD2. This CDR3 has 16 amino acids. V dropped 6 bases and J dropped 2; count of bases not matched to a gene: 5. The germline CDR1 and CDR2 sequences are SNHLY and FYNNEI. The variable domain in full, completed from reference TRBV2 and TRBJ2-3, reads EPEVTQTPSHQVTQMGQEVILRCVPISNHLYFYWYRQILGQKVEFLVSFYNNEISEKSEIFDDQFSVERPDGSNFTLKIRSTKLEDSAMYFCASRAGLAGVTDTQYFGPGTRLTVL.

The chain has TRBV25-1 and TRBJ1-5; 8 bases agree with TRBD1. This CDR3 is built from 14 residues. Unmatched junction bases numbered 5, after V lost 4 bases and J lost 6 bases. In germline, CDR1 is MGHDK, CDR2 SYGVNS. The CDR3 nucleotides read TGTGCCAGCAGTGGACAGGGGATGACTCAGCCCCAGCATTTT. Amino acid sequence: CASSGQGMTQPQHF.

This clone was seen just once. CDR3 loop: CASSNFQVSLHF. The DNA for the CDR3 is TGTGCCAGCAGTAACTTTCAAGTTTCCCTCCACTTT. The V call is TRBV2, the J call TRBJ1-6; D call uncertain. V lost 5 bases to trimming and J lost 14 bases, with 13 bases between them. Looked up from germline, CDR1 is SNHLY and CDR2 is FYNNEI. CDR3 length: 12 amino acids.

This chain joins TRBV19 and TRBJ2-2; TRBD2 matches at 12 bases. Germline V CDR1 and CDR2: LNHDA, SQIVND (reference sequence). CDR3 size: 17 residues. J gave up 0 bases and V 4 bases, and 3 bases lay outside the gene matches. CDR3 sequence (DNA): TGTGCCAGTAGTACGCGACTAGCGGGGGCGAACACCGGGGAGCTGTTTTTT. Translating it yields CASSTRLAGANTGELFF.

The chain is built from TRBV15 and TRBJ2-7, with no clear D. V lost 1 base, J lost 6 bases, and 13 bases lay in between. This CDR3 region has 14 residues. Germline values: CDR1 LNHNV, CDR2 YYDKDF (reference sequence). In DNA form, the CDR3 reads TGTGCCACCAGCAGAGTGGGCAGTCTTTTCGAGCAGTACTTC. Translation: CATSRVGSLFEQYF.

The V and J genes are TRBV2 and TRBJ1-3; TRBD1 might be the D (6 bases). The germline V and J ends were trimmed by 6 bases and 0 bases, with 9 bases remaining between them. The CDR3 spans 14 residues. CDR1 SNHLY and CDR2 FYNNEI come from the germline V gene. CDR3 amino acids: CASRVDSSGNTIYF. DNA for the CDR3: TGTGCCAGCAGAGTGGACAGCTCTGGAAACACCATATATTTT.

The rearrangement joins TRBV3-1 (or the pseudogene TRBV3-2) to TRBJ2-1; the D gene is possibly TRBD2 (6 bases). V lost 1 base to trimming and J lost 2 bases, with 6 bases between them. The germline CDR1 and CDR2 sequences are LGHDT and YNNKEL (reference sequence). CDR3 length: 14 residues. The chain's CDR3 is CASSQAGAYNEQFF. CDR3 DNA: TGTGCCAGCAGCCAAGCGGGAGCCTACAATGAGCAGTTCTTC.

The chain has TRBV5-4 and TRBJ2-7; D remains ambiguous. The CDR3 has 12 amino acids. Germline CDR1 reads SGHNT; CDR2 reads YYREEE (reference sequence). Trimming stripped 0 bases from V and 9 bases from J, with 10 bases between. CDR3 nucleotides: TGTGCCAGCAGCTTGGACGGGTTAGGGCAGTACTTC. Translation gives CASSLDGLGQYF.

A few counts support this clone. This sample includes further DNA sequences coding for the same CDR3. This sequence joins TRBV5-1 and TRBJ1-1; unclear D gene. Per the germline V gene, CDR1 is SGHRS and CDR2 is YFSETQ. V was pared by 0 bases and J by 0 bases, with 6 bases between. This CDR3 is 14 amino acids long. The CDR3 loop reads CASSLGGMNTEAFF. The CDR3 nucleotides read TGCGCCAGCAGCTTGGGAGGGATGAACACTGAAGCTTTCTTT.

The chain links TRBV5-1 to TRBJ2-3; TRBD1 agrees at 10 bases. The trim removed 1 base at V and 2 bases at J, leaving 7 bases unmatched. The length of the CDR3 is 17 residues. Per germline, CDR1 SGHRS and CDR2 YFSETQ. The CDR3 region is CASSLNPGTGVTDTQYF. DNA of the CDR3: TGCGCCAGCAGCTTGAACCCCGGGACAGGGGTCACAGATACGCAGTATTTT.

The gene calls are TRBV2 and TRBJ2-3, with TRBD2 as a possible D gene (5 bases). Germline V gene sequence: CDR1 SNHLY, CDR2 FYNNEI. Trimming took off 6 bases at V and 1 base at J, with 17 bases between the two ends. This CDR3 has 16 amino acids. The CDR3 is CASRPIPGRGTDTQYF. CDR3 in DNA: TGTGCCAGCAGACCGATTCCGGGAAGGGGCACAGATACGCAGTATTTT.

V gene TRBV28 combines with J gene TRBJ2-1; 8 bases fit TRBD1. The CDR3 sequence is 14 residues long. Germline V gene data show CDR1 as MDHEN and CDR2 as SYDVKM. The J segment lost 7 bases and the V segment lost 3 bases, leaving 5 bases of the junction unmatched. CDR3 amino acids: CASSFLQGANEQFF. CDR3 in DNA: TGTGCCAGCAGTTTTTTGCAGGGGGCAAATGAGCAGTTCTTC.

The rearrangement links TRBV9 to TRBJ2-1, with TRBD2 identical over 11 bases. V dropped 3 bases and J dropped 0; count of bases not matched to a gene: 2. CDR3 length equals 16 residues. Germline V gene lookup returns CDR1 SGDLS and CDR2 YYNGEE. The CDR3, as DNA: TGTGCCAGCAGCGCCACTAGCGGGAGCTCCTACAATGAGCAGTTCTTC. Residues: CASSATSGSSYNEQFF.

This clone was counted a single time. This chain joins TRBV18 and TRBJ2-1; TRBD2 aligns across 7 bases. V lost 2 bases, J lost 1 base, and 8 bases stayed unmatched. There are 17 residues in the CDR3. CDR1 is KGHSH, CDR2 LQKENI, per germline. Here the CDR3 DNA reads TGTGCCAGCTCACCAGTCGGGGGGAGGGATTCCTACAATGAGCAGTTCTTC. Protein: CASSPVGGRDSYNEQFF.